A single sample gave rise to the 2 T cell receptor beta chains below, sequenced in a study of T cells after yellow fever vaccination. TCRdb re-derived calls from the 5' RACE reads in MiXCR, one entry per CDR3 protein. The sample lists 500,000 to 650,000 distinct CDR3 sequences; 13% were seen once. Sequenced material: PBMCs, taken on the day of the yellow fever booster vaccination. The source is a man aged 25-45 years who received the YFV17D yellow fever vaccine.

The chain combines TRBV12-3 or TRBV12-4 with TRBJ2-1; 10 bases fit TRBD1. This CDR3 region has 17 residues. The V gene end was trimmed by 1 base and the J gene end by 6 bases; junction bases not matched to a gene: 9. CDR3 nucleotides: TGTGCCAGCAGTTTAGGGGGGTGGGGACAGGGGATCAATGAGCAGTTCTTC. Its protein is CASSLGGWGQGINEQFF.

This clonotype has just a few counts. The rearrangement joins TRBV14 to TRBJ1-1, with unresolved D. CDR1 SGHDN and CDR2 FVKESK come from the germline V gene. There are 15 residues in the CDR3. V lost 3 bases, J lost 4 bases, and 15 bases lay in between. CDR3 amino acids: CASSQRGYRSTEAFF. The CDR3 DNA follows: TGTGCCAGCAGCCAGCGTGGGTATCGGAGCACTGAAGCTTTCTTT.